The rows below give T cell receptor beta chains drawn from one sample of a study of T cell repertoires in cytomegalovirus infection. TCRdb re-called the reads through MiXCR, storing one row per CDR3 protein. The sample has 150,000 to 180,000 distinct CDR3 sequences, 20% to 30% seen once. The sample comprised PBMCs. Every receptor here comes from a human donor in good health (CMV status not recorded). Some clones in this sample may be carry-over from other donors' samples. The CDR3 runs from the conserved cysteine through the conserved F or W. D genes are given only for firm matches. Clone size is not always given. Where it is, it says once, few, many or a class for expanded clones.

few,TRBV12-3/TRBV12-4,TRBJ1-1,TRBD1,CASSRRQGRTEAFF,TGTGCCAGCAGCAGGAGACAGGGCCGCACTGAAGCTTTCTTT
few,TRBV20-1,TRBJ1-5,NA,CSAIEQANQPQHF,TGCAGTGCGATCGAACAGGCGAATCAGCCCCAGCATTTT
NA,TRBV7-3,TRBJ2-1,TRBD2,CASSLEGLDNEQFF,TGTGCCAGCAGCTTAGAGGGACTAGACAATGAGCAGTTCTTC
NA,TRBV4-1,TRBJ1-1,NA,CASSPPEGRNAEAFF,TGCGCCAGCAGCCCCCCCGAGGGACGGAACGCTGAAGCTTTCTTT
NA,TRBV7-2,TRBJ2-1,NA,CASSLGPTGRGYNEQFF,TGTGCCAGCAGCTTAGGACCGACGGGGCGCGGGTACAATGAGCAGTTCTTC
NA,TRBV19,TRBJ2-3,NA,CASSIGLQDTQYF,TGTGCCAGTAGTATCGGCCTCCAGGATACGCAGTATTTT
NA,TRBV19,TRBJ2-5,NA,CASSQFVGQKETQHF,TGTGCCAGTAGCCAATTCGTCGGACAGAAGGAGACCCAGCACTTC
NA,TRBV27,TRBJ2-3,TRBD1,CASTTTRTGKSTDTQYF,TGTGCCAGCACCACTACTCGGACAGGGAAGAGCACAGATACGCAGTATTTT
many,TRBV7-2,TRBJ2-3,NA,CASSPTLWDTQYF,TGTGCCAGCAGTCCAACTCTGTGGGATACGCAGTATTTT
few,TRBV12-3/TRBV12-4,TRBJ1-6,NA,CASSRTSNNSPLHF,TGTGCCAGCAGTCGGACAAGCAATAATTCACCCCTCCACTTT
few,TRBV5-1,TRBJ2-3,TRBD1,CASSLGQGQYTQYF,TGCGCCAGCAGCCTCGGACAGGGCCAATATACGCAGTATTTT
many,TRBV6-5,TRBJ2-5,NA,CASSYSGVRETQYF,TGTGCCAGCAGTTACTCAGGAGTCCGGGAGACCCAGTACTTC
few,TRBV6-6,TRBJ2-1,NA,CASYHGNEQFF,TGTGCCAGCTATCATGGGAATGAGCAGTTCTTC
many,TRBV4-2,TRBJ2-6,NA,CASSPSGSSGANVLTF,TGTGCCAGCAGCCCCTCTGGGTCCTCTGGGGCCAACGTCCTGACTTTC
NA,TRBV12-3/TRBV12-4,TRBJ1-1,NA,CASLWGIMNTEAFF,TGTGCCAGCCTATGGGGGATTATGAACACTGAAGCTTTCTTT
few,TRBV12-5,TRBJ2-7,NA,CASGLVPSDRQYF,TGTGCTAGTGGTTTGGTACCCTCCGACCGACAGTACTTC
NA,TRBV19,TRBJ2-7,NA,CASSIVGTSYEQYF,TGTGCCAGTAGTATAGTAGGAACTTCCTACGAGCAGTACTTC
NA,TRBV11-2,TRBJ1-2,NA,CASSSIRRGPDYGYTF,TGTGCCAGCAGCTCCATTAGAAGGGGACCGGACTATGGCTACACCTTC
NA,TRBV19,TRBJ2-5,TRBD2,CASSTSGGLRAETQYF,TGTGCCAGTTCTACTAGCGGGGGGCTTCGTGCGGAGACCCAGTACTTC
NA,TRBV12-3/TRBV12-4,TRBJ2-2,TRBD1,CASSFGQGANTGELFF,TGTGCCAGCAGTTTCGGGCAGGGGGCCAACACCGGGGAGCTGTTTTTT
few,TRBV12-3/TRBV12-4,TRBJ1-5,NA,CASSLVGGEGPQHF,TGTGCCAGCAGTTTAGTAGGAGGGGAAGGGCCCCAGCATTTT
few,TRBV7-9,TRBJ2-6,TRBD1,CASSLTGGVYGANVLTF,TGTGCCAGCAGTCTGACAGGGGGCGTCTATGGGGCCAACGTCCTGACTTTC
NA,TRBV7-4,TRBJ1-1,TRBD1,CASSLAAGGETEAFF,TGTGCCAGCAGCTTAGCCGCAGGGGGCGAGACTGAAGCTTTCTTT
many,TRBV7-8,TRBJ1-2,TRBD1,CASSLTGDHGYTF,TGTGCCAGCAGCTTAACAGGGGATCACGGCTACACCTTC
few,TRBV5-1,TRBJ2-6,TRBD1,CASSLFGGQRLNSGANVLTF,TGCGCCAGCAGCTTGTTTGGGGGACAGCGTTTGAACTCTGGGGCCAACGTCCTGACTTTC
many,TRBV7-6,TRBJ2-7,TRBD1,CASSLGQGEGYEQYF,TGTGCCAGCAGCTTAGGACAGGGGGAAGGTTACGAGCAGTACTTC
many,TRBV28,TRBJ1-5,TRBD1,CASRETGGAGNQPQHF,TGTGCCAGCAGGGAGACAGGGGGCGCAGGCAATCAGCCCCAGCATTTT
NA,TRBV7-8,TRBJ1-4,NA,CASSSRRLNNEKLFF,TGTGCCAGCAGCTCCCGACGACTCAATAATGAAAAACTGTTTTTT
NA,TRBV28,TRBJ2-5,TRBD2,CASSPRREGKETQYF,TGTGCCAGCAGTCCCCGACGGGAGGGGAAAGAGACCCAGTACTTC
NA,TRBV7-9,TRBJ2-1,NA,CASGPPLLGGVEQFF,TGTGCCAGCGGACCCCCACTACTAGGGGGGGTAGAGCAGTTCTTC
few,TRBV11-2,TRBJ1-1,NA,CASSLGAPGGHTEAFF,TGTGCCAGCAGCTTAGGGGCCCCGGGTGGGCACACTGAAGCTTTCTTT
many,TRBV7-2,TRBJ2-7,NA,CASSFVDEALGEQYF,TGTGCCAGCAGCTTTGTCGACGAGGCATTGGGCGAGCAGTACTTC
NA,TRBV28,TRBJ1-6,TRBD1,CATSGGISPLHF,TGTGCCACCTCAGGGGGCATCTCACCCCTCCACTTT
few,TRBV29-1,TRBJ2-7,TRBD1,CSVEATGFGEQYF,TGCAGCGTTGAAGCGACAGGGTTCGGCGAGCAGTACTTC
many,TRBV29-1,TRBJ2-1,NA,CSVTDSNNEQFF,TGCAGCGTTACGGACAGCAACAATGAGCAGTTCTTC
NA,TRBV14,TRBJ2-7,NA,CASSQILGSYEQYF,TGTGCCAGCAGCCAAATCTTGGGATCCTACGAGCAGTACTTC
few,TRBV28,TRBJ1-5,NA,CASSLLSLGEKGQPQHF,TGTGCCAGCAGTTTACTTTCGCTCGGTGAGAAGGGCCAGCCCCAGCATTTT
many,TRBV20-1,TRBJ2-7,NA,CSASEDRSYEQYF,TGCAGTGCTAGTGAGGACAGATCCTACGAGCAGTACTTC
many,TRBV12-3/TRBV12-4,TRBJ1-2,NA,CASSHRHDRWSGSLGYTF,TGTGCCAGCAGTCATCGACATGATAGGTGGAGTGGATCTTTGGGCTACACCTTC
many,TRBV7-2,TRBJ2-7,NA,CASSLHRSYEQYF,TGTGCCAGCAGCTTACATCGGTCCTACGAGCAGTACTTC
NA,TRBV7-8,TRBJ2-3,NA,CASSLGILALARDTQYF,TGTGCCAGCAGCTTAGGGATACTAGCCCTAGCACGGGATACGCAGTATTTT
NA,TRBV4-1,TRBJ1-2,TRBD1,CASSPTLGQSYGYTF,TGCGCCAGCAGCCCTACGCTGGGACAGTCCTATGGCTACACCTTC
many,TRBV7-2,TRBJ2-7,NA,CASSLEVVGGEQYF,TGTGCCAGCAGCTTAGAGGTGGTGGGTGGGGAGCAGTACTTC
NA,TRBV2,TRBJ1-1,NA,CASNRGELDTEAFF,TGTGCCAGCAACCGAGGGGAGTTGGACACTGAAGCTTTCTTT
few,TRBV7-9,TRBJ2-1,NA,CASSLSSWAYNEQFF,TGTGCCAGCAGCTTATCCAGCTGGGCCTACAATGAGCAGTTCTTC
many,TRBV7-8,TRBJ2-3,TRBD2,CASSFGLAGDTQYF,TGTGCCAGCAGCTTCGGACTAGCGGGAGATACGCAGTATTTT